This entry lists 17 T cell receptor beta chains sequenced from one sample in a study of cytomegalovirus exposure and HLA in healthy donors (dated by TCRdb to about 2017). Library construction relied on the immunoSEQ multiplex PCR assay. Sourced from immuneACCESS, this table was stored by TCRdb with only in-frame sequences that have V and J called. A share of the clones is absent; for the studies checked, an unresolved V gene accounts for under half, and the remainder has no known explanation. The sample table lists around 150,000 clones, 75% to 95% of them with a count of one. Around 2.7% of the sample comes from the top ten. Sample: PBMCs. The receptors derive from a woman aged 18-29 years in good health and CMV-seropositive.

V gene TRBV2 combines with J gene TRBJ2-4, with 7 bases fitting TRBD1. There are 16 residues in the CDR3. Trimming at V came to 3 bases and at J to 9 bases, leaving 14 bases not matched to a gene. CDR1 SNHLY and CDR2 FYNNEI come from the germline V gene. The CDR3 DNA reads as TGTGCCAGCAGTGACGGGACGAGAGGGGGCCTAACCATTCAGTACTTC. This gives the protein CASSDGTRGGLTIQYF.

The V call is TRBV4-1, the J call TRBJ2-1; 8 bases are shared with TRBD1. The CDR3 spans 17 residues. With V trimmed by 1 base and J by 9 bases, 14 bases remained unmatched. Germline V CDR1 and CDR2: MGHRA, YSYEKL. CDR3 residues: CASSQGGRGPRHVEQFF. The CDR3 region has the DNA TGCGCCAGCAGCCAAGGTGGCAGGGGGCCTCGTCATGTTGAGCAGTTCTTC.

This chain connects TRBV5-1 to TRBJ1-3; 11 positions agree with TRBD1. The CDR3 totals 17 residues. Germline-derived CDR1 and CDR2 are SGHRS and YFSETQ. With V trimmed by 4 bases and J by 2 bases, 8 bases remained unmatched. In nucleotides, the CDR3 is TGCGCCAGCAGCCAATATGGACAGGGGGCGGCTGGAAACACCATATATTTT. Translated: CASSQYGQGAAGNTIYF. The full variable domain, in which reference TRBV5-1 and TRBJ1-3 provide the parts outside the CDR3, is KAGVTQTPRYLIKTRGQQVTLSCSPISGHRSVSWYQQTPGQGLQFLFEYFSETQRNKGNFPGRFSGRQFSNSRSEMNVSTLELGDSALYLCASSQYGQGAAGNTIYFGEGSWLTVV.

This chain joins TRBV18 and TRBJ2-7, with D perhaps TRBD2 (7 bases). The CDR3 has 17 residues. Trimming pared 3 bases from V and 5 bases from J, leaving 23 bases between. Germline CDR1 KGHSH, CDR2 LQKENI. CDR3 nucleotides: TGTGCCAGCTCACCCTGGGCTAGCGGAGGGGGAAGGCACGAGCAGTACTTC. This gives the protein CASSPWASGGGRHEQYF.

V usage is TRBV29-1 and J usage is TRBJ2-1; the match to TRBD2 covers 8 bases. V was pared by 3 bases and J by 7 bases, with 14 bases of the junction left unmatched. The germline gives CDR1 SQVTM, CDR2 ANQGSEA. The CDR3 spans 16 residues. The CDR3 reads CSVERGGGGRRNEQFF. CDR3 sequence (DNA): TGCAGCGTTGAGAGGGGAGGAGGCGGGAGGAGGAATGAGCAGTTCTTC.

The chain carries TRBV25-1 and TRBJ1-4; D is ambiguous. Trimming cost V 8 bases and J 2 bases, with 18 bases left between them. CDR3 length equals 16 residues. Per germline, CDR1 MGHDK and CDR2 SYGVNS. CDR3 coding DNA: TGTGCCAGCGCCCCCTTGGCGACTTGGACTAATGAAAAACTGTTTTTT. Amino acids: CASAPLATWTNEKLFF.

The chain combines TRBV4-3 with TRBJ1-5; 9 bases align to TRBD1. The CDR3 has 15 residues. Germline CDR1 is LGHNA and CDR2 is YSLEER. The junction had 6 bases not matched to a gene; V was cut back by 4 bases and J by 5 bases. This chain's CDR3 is CASSLRTGDDQPQHF. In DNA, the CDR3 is TGCGCCAGCAGCCTACGGACAGGGGACGATCAGCCCCAGCATTTT.

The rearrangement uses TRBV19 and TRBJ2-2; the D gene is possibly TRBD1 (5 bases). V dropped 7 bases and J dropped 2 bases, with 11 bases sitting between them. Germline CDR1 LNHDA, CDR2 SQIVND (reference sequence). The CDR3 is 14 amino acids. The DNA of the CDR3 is TGTGCCAGTACAGGGCTTACCAACACCGGGGAGCTGTTTTTT. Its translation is CASTGLTNTGELFF.

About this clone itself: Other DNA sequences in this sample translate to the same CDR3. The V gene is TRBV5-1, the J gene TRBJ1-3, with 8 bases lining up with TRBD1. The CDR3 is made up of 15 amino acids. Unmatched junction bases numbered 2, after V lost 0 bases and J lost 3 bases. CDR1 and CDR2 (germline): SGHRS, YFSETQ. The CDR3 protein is CASSLAGTGGNTIYF. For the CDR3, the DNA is TGCGCCAGCAGCTTGGCAGGGACAGGTGGAAACACCATATATTTT.

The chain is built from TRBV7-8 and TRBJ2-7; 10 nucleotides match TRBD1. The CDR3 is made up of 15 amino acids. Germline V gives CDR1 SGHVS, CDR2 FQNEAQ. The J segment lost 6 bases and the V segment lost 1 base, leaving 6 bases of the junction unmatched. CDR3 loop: CASSLVGDRGFEQYF. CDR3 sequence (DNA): TGTGCCAGCAGCTTAGTCGGGGACAGGGGATTCGAGCAGTACTTC.

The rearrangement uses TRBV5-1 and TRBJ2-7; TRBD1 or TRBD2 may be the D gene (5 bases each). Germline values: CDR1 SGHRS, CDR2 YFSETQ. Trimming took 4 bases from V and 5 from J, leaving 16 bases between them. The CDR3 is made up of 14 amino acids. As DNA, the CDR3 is TGCGCCAGCAGCGTGGACAAAGCGGTCGACGAGCAGTACTTC. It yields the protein CASSVDKAVDEQYF.

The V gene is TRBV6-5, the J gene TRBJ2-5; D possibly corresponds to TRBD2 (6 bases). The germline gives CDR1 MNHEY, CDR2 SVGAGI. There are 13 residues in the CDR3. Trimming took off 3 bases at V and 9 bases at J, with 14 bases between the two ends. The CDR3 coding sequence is TGTGCCAGCAGTTATCGGTTCCGGGAGCCCCAGTACTTC. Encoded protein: CASSYRFREPQYF.

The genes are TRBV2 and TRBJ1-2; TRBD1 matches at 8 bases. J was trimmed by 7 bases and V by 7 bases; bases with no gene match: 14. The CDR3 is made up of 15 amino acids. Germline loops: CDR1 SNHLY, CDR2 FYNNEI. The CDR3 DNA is TGTGCCAGCATTCGGACGACAGGGGCCACATCTGGCTACACCTTC. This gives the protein CASIRTTGATSGYTF.

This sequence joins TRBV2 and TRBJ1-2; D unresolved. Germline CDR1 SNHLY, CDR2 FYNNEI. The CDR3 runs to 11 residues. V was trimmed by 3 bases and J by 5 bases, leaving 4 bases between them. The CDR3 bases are TGTGCCAGCAGTGAGGAGTATGGCTACACCTTC. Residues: CASSEEYGYTF. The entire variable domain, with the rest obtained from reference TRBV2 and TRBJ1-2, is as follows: EPEVTQTPSHQVTQMGQEVILRCVPISNHLYFYWYRQILGQKVEFLVSFYNNEISEKSEIFDDQFSVERPDGSNFTLKIRSTKLEDSAMYFCASSEEYGYTFGSGTRLTVV.

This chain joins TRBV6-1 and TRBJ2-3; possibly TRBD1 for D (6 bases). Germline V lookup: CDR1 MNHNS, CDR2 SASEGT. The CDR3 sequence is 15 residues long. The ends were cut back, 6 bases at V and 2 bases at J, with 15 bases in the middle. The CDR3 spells CASSVDRFFTDTQYF. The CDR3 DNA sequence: TGTGCCAGCAGCGTAGACAGGTTCTTCACAGATACGCAGTATTTT.

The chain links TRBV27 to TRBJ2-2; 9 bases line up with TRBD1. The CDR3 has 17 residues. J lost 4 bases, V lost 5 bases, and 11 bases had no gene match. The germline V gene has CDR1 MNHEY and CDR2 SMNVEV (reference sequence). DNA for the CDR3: TGTGCCAGCAGTCCCCTCACCGGGACAGGGCCCACCGGGGAGCTGTTTTTT. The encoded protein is CASSPLTGTGPTGELFF.

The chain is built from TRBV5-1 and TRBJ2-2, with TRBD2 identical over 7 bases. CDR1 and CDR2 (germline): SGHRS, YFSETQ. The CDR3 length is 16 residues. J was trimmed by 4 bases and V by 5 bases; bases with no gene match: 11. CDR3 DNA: TGCGCCAGCAGTTCCGACACGGGGGGTACCACCGGGGAGCTGTTTTTT. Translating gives CASSSDTGGTTGELFF.